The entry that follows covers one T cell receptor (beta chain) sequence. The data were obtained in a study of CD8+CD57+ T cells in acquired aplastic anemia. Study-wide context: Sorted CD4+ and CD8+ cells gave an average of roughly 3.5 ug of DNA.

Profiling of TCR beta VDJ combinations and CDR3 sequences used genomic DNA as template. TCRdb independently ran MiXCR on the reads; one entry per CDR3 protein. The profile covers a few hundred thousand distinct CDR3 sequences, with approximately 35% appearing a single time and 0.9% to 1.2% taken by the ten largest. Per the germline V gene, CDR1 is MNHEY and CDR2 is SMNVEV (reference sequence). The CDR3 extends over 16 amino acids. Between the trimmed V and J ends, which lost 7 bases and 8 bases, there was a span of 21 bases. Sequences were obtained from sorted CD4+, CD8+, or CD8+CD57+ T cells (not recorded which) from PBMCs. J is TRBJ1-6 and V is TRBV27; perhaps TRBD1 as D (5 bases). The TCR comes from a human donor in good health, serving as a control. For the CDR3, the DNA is TGTGCCAGCACCTCAGCCGGGACCGGCCATGATTCACCCCTCCACTTT. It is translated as CASTSAGTGHDSPLHF.